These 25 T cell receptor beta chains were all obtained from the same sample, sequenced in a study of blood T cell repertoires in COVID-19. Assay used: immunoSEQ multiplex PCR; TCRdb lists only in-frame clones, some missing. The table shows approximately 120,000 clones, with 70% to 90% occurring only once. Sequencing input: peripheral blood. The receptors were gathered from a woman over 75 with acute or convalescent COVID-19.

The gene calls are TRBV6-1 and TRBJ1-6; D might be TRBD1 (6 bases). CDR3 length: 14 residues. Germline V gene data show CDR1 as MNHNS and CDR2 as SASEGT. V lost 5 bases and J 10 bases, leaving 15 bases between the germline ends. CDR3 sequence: CASSYLTDRSPLHF. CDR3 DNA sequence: TGTGCCAGCAGTTATCTCACCGACAGGTCACCCCTCCACTTT.

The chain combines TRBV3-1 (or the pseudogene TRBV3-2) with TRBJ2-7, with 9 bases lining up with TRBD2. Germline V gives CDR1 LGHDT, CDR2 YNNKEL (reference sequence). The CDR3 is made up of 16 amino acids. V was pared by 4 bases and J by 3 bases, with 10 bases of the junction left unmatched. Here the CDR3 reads CASSRRTGTSSYEQYF. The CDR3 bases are TGTGCCAGCAGCCGGCGAACCGGGACTAGCAGCTACGAGCAGTACTTC.

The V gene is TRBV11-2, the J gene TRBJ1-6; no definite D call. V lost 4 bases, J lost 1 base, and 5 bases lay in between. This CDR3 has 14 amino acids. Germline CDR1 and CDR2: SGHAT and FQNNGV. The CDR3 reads CASSSQSYNSPLHF. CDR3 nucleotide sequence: TGTGCCAGCAGCTCCCAGTCCTATAATTCACCCCTCCACTTT.

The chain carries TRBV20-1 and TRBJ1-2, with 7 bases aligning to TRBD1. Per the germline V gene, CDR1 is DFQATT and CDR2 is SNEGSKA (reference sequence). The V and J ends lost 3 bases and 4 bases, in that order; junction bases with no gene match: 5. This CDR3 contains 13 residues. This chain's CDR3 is CSASEGAPYGYTF. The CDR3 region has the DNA TGCAGTGCTAGTGAGGGGGCCCCCTATGGCTACACCTTC.

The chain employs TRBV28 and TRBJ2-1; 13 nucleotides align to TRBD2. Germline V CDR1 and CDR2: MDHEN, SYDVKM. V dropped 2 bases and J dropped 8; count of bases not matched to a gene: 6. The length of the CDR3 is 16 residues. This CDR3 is CASSLGGTSGKHEQFF. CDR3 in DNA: TGTGCCAGCAGTTTAGGGGGGACTAGCGGGAAACATGAGCAGTTCTTC.

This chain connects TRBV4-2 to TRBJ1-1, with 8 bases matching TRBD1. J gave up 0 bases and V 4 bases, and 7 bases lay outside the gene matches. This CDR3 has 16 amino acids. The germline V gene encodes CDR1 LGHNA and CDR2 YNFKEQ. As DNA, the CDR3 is TGTGCCAGCAGCCCTAGGACAGGGAACATGAACACTGAAGCTTTCTTT. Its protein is CASSPRTGNMNTEAFF.

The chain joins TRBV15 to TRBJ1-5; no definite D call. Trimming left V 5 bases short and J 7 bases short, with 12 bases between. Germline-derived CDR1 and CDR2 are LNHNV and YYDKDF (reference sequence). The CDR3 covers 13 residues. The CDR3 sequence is CATSVSRLQPQHF. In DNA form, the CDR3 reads TGTGCCACCAGCGTATCGAGGTTGCAGCCCCAGCATTTT.

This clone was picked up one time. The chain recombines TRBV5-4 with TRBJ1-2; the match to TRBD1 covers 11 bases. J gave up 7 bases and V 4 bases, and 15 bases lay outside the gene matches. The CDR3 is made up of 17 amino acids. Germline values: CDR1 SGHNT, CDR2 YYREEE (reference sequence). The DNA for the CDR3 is TGTGCCAGCAGCCGGGACGCCGGGACAGGGGGAATGGTTGGCTACACCTTC. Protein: CASSRDAGTGGMVGYTF.

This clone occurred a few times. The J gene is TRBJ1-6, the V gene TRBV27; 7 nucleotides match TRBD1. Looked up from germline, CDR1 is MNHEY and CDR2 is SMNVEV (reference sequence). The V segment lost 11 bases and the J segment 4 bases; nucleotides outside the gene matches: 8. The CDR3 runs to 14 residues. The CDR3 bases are TGTGCCGGTAGGGACAGCTCTTATAATTCACCCCTCCACTTT. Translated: CAGRDSSYNSPLHF.

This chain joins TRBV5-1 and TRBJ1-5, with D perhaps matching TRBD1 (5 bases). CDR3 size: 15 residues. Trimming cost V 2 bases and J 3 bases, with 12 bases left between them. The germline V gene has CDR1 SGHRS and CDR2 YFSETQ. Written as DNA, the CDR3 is TGCGCCAGCAGCTTAACGGCAGGGAACAATCAGCCCCAGCATTTT. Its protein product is CASSLTAGNNQPQHF. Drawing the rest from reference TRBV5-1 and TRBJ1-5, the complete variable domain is KAGVTQTPRYLIKTRGQQVTLSCSPISGHRSVSWYQQTPGQGLQFLFEYFSETQRNKGNFPGRFSGRQFSNSRSEMNVSTLELGDSALYLCASSLTAGNNQPQHFGDGTRLSIL.

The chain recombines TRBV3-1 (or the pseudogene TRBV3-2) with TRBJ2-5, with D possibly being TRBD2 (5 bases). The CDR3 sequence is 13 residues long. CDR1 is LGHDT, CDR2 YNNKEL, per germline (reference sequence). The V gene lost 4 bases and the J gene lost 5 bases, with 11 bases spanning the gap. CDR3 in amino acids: CASSLLRRETQYF. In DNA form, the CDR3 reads TGTGCCAGCAGCCTGCTTAGGAGGGAGACCCAGTACTTC.

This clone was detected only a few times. The CDR3 spells CATSDPTAGTGIYEQFF. The DNA for the CDR3 is TGTGCCACCAGTGATCCAACGGCCGGGACAGGGATCTATGAGCAGTTCTTC. The chain links TRBV24-1 to TRBJ2-1; 9 nucleotides align to TRBD1. Per germline, CDR1 KGHDR and CDR2 SFDVKD. The CDR3 spans 17 residues. V was pared by 3 bases and J by 8 bases, with 13 bases of the junction left unmatched.

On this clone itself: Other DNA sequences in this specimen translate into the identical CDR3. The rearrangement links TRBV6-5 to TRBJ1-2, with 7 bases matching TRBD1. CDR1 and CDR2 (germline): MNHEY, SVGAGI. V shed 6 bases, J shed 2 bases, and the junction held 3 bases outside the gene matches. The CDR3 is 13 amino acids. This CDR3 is CASSPTGNYGYTF. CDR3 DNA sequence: TGTGCCAGCAGCCCGACAGGGAACTATGGCTACACCTTC.

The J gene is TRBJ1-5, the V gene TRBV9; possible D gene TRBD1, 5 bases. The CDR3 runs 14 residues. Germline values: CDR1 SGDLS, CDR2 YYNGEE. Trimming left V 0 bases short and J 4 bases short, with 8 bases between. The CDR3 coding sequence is TGTGCCAGCAGCGTAGACGGGGGGAATCAGCCCCAGCATTTT. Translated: CASSVDGGNQPQHF.

DNA for the CDR3: TGCGCCAGCAGCCGGGACAGGGATAATGAAAAACTGTTTTTT. It encodes CASSRDRDNEKLFF. The gene calls are TRBV5-1 and TRBJ1-4; 9 positions match TRBD1. The CDR3 loop spans 14 amino acids. CDR1 and CDR2 from the germline V gene are SGHRS and YFSETQ. V was clipped by 4 bases and J by 4 bases; unmatched bases: 2.

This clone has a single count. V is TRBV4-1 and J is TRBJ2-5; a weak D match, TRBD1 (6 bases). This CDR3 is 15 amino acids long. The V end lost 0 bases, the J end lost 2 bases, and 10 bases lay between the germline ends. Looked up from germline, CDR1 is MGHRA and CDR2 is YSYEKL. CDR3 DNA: TGCGCCAGCAGCCAAGATGGCAGGGGACAAGAGACCCAGTACTTC. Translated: CASSQDGRGQETQYF.

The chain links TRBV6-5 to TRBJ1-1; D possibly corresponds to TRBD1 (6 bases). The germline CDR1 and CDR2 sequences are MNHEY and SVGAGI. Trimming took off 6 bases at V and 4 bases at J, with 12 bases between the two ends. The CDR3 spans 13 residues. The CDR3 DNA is TGTGCCAGCAGGTTGACAGGACCCACTGAAGCTTTCTTT. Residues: CASRLTGPTEAFF.

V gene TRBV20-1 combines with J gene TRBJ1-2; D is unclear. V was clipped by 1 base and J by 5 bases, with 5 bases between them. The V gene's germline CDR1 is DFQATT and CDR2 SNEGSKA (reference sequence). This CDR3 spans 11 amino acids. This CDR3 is CSARVQYGYTF. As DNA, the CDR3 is TGCAGTGCTAGAGTCCAGTATGGCTACACCTTC.

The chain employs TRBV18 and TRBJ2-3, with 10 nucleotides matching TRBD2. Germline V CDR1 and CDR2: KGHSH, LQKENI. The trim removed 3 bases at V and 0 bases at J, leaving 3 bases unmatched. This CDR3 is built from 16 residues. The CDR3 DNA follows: TGTGCCAGCTCACCCGTGACTAGCGGGAGCACAGATACGCAGTATTTT. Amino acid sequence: CASSPVTSGSTDTQYF.

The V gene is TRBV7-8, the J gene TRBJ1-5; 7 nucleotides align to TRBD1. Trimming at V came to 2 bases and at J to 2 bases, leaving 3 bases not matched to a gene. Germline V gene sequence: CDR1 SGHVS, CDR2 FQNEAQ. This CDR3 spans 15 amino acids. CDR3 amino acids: CASSLKTGGNQPQHF. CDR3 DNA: TGTGCCAGCAGCTTAAAAACAGGGGGCAATCAGCCCCAGCATTTT.

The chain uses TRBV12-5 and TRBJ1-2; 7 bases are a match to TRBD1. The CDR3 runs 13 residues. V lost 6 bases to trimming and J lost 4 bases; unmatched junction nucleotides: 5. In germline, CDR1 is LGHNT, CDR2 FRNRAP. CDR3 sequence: CASGPGQVYGYTF. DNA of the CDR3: TGTGCTAGTGGACCCGGACAGGTCTATGGCTACACCTTC.

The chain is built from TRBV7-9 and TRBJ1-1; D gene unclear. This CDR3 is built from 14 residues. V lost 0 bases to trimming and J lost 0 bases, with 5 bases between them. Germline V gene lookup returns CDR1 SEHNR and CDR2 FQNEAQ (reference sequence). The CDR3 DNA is TGTGCCAGCAGCTTAGCCACAATGAACACTGAAGCTTTCTTT. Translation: CASSLATMNTEAFF.

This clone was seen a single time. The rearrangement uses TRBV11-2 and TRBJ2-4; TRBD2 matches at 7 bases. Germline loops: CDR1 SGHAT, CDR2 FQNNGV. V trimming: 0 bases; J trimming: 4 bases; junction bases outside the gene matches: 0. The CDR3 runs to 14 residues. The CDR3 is CASSLDGGKNIQYF. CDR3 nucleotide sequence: TGTGCCAGCAGCTTAGACGGGGGGAAAAACATTCAGTACTTC.

The CDR3 DNA follows: TGTGCCAGCAGCTTTGGGGGCCCTGGCTACACCTTC. Amino acids: CASSFGGPGYTF. V gene TRBV5-6 combines with J gene TRBJ1-2, with a tentative D call TRBD1 (6 bases). CDR1 is SGHDT, CDR2 YYEEEE, per germline. Trimming removed 2 bases from V and 7 bases from J, with 9 bases in between. The CDR3 has 12 residues.

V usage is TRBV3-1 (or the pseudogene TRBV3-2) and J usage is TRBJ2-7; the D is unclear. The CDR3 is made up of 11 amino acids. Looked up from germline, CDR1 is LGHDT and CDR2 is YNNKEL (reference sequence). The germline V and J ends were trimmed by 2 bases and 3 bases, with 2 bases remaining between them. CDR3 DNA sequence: TGTGCCAGCAGCCAACGCTACGAGCAGTACTTC. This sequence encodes CASSQRYEQYF.